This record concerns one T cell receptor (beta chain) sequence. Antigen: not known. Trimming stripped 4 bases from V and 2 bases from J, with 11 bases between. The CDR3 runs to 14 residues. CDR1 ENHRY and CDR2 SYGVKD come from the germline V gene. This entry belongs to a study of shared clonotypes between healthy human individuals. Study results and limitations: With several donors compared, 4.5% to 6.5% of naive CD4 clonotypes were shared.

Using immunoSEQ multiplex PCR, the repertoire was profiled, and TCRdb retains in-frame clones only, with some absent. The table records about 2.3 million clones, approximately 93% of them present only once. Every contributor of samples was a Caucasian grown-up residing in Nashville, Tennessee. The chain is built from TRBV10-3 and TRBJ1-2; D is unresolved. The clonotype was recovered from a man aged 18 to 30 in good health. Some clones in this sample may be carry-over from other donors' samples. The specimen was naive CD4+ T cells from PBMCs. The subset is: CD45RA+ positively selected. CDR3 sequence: CAISVGRSNYGYTF. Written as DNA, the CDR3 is TGTGCCATCAGTGTGGGCAGGAGCAACTATGGCTACACCTTC.